This TCR beta chain derives from a study of blood T cell repertoires in COVID-19. For the study at large: COVID-19 samples, acute and convalescent, were from the United States, Italy and Spain.

Per the original data handling: Reference gene primers were amplified, and this amplification served to estimate nucleated cell counts. The repertoire was sequenced with immunoSEQ multiplex PCR; TCRdb's copy has only in-frame clones and lacks some. Clone size and the V and J calls come from that table; the DNA yielded D and trimming. The profile shows more than 60,000 clones, around four fifths of them singletons. The sample consisted of peripheral blood. The receptor's source is a human donor in a cohort sampled during active COVID-19.

This CDR3 reads CASTGTLTDTQYF. CDR3 bases: TGTGCCAGCACAGGCACTCTCACAGATACGCAGTATTTT. The chain couples TRBV6-6 to TRBJ2-3, with D unresolved. Trimming left V 7 bases short and J 2 bases short, with 10 bases between. CDR3 size: 13 residues. The germline V gene encodes CDR1 MNHNY and CDR2 SVGAGI (reference sequence).